The rows below give T cell receptor beta chains drawn from one sample of a study of cytomegalovirus exposure and HLA in healthy donors. TCRdb keeps only in-frame clones here, not all; method: immunoSEQ multiplex PCR. The table has fewer than 90,000 clones, approximately 81% seen once; the top ten hold 12%. What was sequenced was PBMCs. The receptors here all came from a woman between 18 and 29 years old in good health and CMV-seropositive. Each CDR3 is given with its conserved first and last residue. D genes are given only for firm matches. Part of the rows lack a size; the others show once, few, many or a class for expanded clones.

>TRBJ1-1|.|.|TRBV30
CAWRQTDSNTEAFF
TGTGCCTGGAGGCAGACGGACTCCAACACTGAAGCTTTCTTT
>TRBJ1-4|.|.|TRBV10-3
CAISESTGANEKLFF
TGTGCCATCAGTGAGTCCACAGGTGCTAATGAAAAACTGTTTTTT
>TRBJ2-1|once|.|TRBV7-9
CASSLGLTNEQFF
TGTGCCAGCAGCTTGGGACTCACTAATGAGCAGTTCTTC
>TRBJ2-7|.|.|TRBV11-2
CASSLGPTGEQYF
TGTGCCAGCAGCTTAGGTCCGACAGGCGAGCAGTACTTC
>TRBJ2-7|.|.|TRBV6-5
CASSYEGGAYEQYF
TGTGCCAGCAGTTACGAAGGGGGGGCTTACGAGCAGTACTTC
>TRBJ2-7|.|.|TRBV19
CASSSPGSDEQYF
TGTGCCAGTAGTAGCCCGGGTTCGGACGAGCAGTACTTC
>TRBJ1-5|.|TRBD1|TRBV28
CASSQITGTAYLSNQPQHF
TGTGCCAGCAGTCAAATAACCGGGACAGCTTACCTCAGCAATCAGCCCCAGCATTTT
>TRBJ1-1|.|.|TRBV6-6
CASSYVSNTEAFF
TGTGCCAGCAGTTATGTCTCGAACACTGAAGCTTTCTTT
>TRBJ2-5|.|.|TRBV10-1
CASSESATGEETQYF
TGCGCCAGCAGTGAGTCCGCTACGGGGGAGGAGACCCAGTACTTC
>TRBJ1-6|.|.|TRBV19
CASSIVWVPSGNSPLHF
TGTGCCAGTAGTATCGTATGGGTCCCCTCGGGGAATTCACCCCTCCACTTT
>TRBJ2-7|.|TRBD1|TRBV6-5
CASSYSTGGGYEQYF
TGTGCCAGCAGTTACTCGACAGGGGGGGGTTACGAGCAGTACTTC
>TRBJ1-1|once|.|TRBV28
CASSLRYEAFF
TGTGCCAGCAGTTTGCGGTATGAAGCTTTCTTT
>TRBJ2-7|.|TRBD1|TRBV7-3
CASSPGQDYEQYF
TGTGCCAGCAGCCCGGGACAGGACTACGAGCAGTACTTC
>TRBJ2-3|.|TRBD2|TRBV27
CASSLTSGGVDTQYF
TGTGCCAGCAGTTTGACTAGCGGGGGTGTAGATACGCAGTATTTT
>TRBJ2-7|.|.|TRBV18
CASSPRAQGIDEQYF
TGTGCCAGCTCACCGAGAGCACAGGGAATCGACGAGCAGTACTTC